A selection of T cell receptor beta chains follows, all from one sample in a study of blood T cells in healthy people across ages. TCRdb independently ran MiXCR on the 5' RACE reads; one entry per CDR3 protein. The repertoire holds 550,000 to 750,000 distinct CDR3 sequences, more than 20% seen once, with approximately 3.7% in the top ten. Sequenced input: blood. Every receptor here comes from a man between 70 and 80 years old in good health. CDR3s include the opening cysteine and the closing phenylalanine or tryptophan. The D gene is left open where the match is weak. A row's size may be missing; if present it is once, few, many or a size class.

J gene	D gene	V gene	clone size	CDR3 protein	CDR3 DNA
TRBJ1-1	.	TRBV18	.	CASSPDRGNEAFF	TGTGCCAGCTCACCGGATCGGGGTAATGAAGCTTTCTTT
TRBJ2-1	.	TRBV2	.	CASSDGGGGPKEQFF	TGTGCCAGCAGTGACGGGGGAGGAGGACCCAAAGAGCAGTTCTTC
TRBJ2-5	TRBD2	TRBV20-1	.	CSASYGGETQYF	TGCAGTGCTAGCTACGGGGGGGAGACCCAGTACTTC
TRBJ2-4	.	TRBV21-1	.	CATRPRDRDRENIQYF	TGTGCCACCAGGCCCCGGGACAGGGATCGGGAAAACATTCAGTACTTC
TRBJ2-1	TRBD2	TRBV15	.	CATSNPAGDPSEQFF	TGTGCCACCAGCAACCCAGCGGGAGATCCGAGTGAGCAGTTCTTC
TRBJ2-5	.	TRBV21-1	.	CASSKDRAFVTQYF	TGTGCCAGCAGCAAAGACAGGGCGTTTGTGACCCAGTACTTC
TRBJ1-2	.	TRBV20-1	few	CSARSGTQTGYTF	TGCAGTGCTAGGTCCGGGACCCAGACTGGCTACACCTTC
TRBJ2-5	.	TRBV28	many	CASSLVWGIQETQYF	TGTGCCAGCAGTTTAGTTTGGGGGATCCAAGAGACCCAGTACTTC
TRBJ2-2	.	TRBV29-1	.	CSVGKGSGGGELFF	TGCAGCGTGGGTAAAGGTTCCGGAGGGGGGGAGCTGTTTTTT
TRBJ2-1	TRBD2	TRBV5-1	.	CASSFQAGVSEQFF	TGCGCCAGCAGCTTCCAAGCGGGAGTCAGTGAGCAGTTCTTC
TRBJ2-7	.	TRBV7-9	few	CASSFGGEGYEQYF	TGTGCCAGCAGCTTCGGCGGGGAAGGCTACGAGCAGTACTTC
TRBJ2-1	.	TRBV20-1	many	CSARKAADNEQFF	TGCAGTGCTAGAAAGGCAGCAGACAATGAGCAGTTCTTC
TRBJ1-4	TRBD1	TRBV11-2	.	CASSAQGVTNEKLFF	TGTGCCAGCAGCGCACAGGGGGTGACTAATGAAAAACTGTTTTTT
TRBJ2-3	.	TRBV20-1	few	CSARATASTDTQYF	TGCAGTGCTAGAGCGACAGCTAGCACAGATACGCAGTATTTT
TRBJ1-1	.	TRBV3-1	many	CASSSVGNTEAFF	TGTGCCAGCAGCAGTGTAGGAAACACTGAAGCTTTCTTT
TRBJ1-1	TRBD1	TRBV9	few	CASSVEAGGRSEAFF	TGTGCCAGCAGCGTAGAGGCAGGGGGTAGGTCTGAAGCTTTCTTT
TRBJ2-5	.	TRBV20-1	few	CSARAGSNQETQYF	TGCAGTGCTAGGGCGGGAAGCAACCAAGAGACCCAGTACTTC
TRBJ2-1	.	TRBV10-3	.	CAISDSSGANEQFF	TGTGCCATCAGTGACTCCAGCGGTGCCAATGAGCAGTTCTTC
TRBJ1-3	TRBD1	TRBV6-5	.	CASSWFADRAYGNTIYF	TGTGCCAGCAGTTGGTTCGCCGACAGGGCTTATGGAAACACCATATATTTT
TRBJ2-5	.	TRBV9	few	CASSVVAESEQYF	TGTGCCAGCAGCGTAGTGGCGGAGAGTGAGCAGTACTTC
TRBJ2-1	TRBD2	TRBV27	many	CASSSRTMGGSANEQFF	TGTGCCAGCAGTTCAAGAACTATGGGCGGGAGCGCGAATGAGCAGTTCTTC
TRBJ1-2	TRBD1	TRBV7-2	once	CASRPMTGLRGYTF	TGTGCCAGCAGGCCTATGACAGGGCTGCGGGGCTACACCTTC
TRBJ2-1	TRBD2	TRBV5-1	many	CASSLGLAYNEQFF	TGTGCCAGCAGCTTAGGACTAGCGTACAATGAGCAGTTCTTC
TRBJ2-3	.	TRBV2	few	CASRTGTYLRDTQYF	TGTGCCAGCAGAACCGGGACTTACCTCAGGGATACGCAGTATTTT
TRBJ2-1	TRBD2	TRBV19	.	CASSIPGTSGRGSYNEQFF	TGTGCCAGTAGTATACCAGGGACTAGCGGGAGGGGCTCCTACAATGAGCAGTTCTTC
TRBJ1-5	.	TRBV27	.	CASSFHGRDNQPQHF	TGTGCCAGCAGTTTTCACGGGAGGGACAATCAGCCCCAGCATTTT
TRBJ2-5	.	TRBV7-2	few	CASSPDRTRETQYF	TGTGCCAGCAGCCCTGACAGAACTAGGGAGACCCAGTACTTC
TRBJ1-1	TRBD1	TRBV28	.	CASTPNRGGRNTEAFF	TGTGCCAGTACCCCGAACAGGGGTGGGCGGAACACTGAAGCTTTCTTT
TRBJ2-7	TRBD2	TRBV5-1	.	CASSQTSYQQYF	TGCGCCAGCAGCCAGACTAGCTATCAGCAGTACTTC
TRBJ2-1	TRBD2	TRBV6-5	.	CASRLRGDYNEQFF	TGTGCCAGCAGACTCCGGGGGGACTACAATGAGCAGTTCTTC
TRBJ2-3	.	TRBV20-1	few	CSARTYYVSDTQYF	TGCAGTGCCCGAACATATTACGTTTCAGATACGCAGTATTTT
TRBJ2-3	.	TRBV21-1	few	CASSLMGLADLTDTQYF	TGTGCCAGCAGCTTAATGGGACTAGCGGACCTCACAGATACGCAGTATTTT
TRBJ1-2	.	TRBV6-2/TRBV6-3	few	CASSHTPYGYTF	TGTGCCAGCAGCCACACACCCTATGGCTACACCTTC
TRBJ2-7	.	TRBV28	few	CASSPAKQGLYEQYF	TGTGCCAGCAGTCCCGCGAAACAGGGCCTATACGAGCAGTACTTC
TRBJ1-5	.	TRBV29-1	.	CSVEGGKGQPQHF	TGCAGCGTTGAGGGGGGAAAGGGTCAGCCCCAGCATTTT
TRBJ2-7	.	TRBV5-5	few	CASSLERRAPHEQYF	TGTGCCAGCAGCTTAGAGCGCCGGGCCCCACACGAGCAGTACTTC
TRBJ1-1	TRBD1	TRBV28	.	CASSGDRANTEAFF	TGTGCCAGCAGTGGGGACAGGGCGAACACTGAAGCTTTCTTT
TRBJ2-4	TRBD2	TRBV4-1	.	CASSQAGLAGVAKNIQYF	TGCGCCAGCAGCCAAGCGGGACTAGCGGGAGTAGCCAAAAACATTCAGTACTTC
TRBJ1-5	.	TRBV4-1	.	CASSQQDSNQPQHF	TGCGCCAGCAGCCAACAGGATAGCAATCAGCCCCAGCATTTT
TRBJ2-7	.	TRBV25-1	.	CASSGRTDSYEQYF	TGTGCCAGCAGTGGGCGGACAGATTCCTACGAGCAGTACTTC
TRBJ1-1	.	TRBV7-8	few	CASSLADVYSEAFF	TGTGCCAGCAGCTTAGCGGACGTTTATTCTGAAGCTTTCTTT
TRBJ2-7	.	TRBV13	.	CASSPPGASYEQYF	TGTGCCAGCAGCCCCCCGGGGGCGTCCTACGAGCAGTACTTC
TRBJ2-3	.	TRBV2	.	CASSEALWRDLTDTQYF	TGTGCCAGCAGTGAAGCGCTTTGGCGGGACCTCACAGATACGCAGTATTTT
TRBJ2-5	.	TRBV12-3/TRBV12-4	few	CASTHLGRGETQYF	TGTGCCAGCACCCACCTAGGAAGGGGCGAGACCCAGTACTTC
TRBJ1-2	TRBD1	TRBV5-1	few	CASSPGQGADYGYTF	TGCGCCAGCAGCCCGGGACAGGGGGCAGACTATGGCTACACCTTC
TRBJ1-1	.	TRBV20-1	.	CSARVGGGAFF	TGCAGTGCTAGGGTGGGGGGGGGAGCTTTCTTT
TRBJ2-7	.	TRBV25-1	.	CASNERNEQYF	TGTGCCAGCAATGAAAGAAACGAGCAGTACTTC
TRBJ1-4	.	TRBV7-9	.	CASSLELGEKLFF	TGTGCCAGCAGCCTGGAGCTGGGGGAAAAACTGTTTTTT
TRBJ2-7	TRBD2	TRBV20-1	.	CSARDPRTSDSEQYF	TGCAGTGCTAGAGATCCCCGGACTAGCGATTCCGAGCAGTACTTC
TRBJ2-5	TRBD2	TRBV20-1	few	CSARDLLREYQETQYF	TGCAGTGCTAGAGACCTTTTGCGGGAGTACCAAGAGACCCAGTACTTC
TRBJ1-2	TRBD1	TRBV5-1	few	CASSFGSDRIYGYTF	TGCGCCAGCAGCTTCGGTTCGGACAGGATCTATGGCTACACCTTC
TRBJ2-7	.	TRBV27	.	CASSLSGVPREQYF	TGTGCCAGCAGTTTATCAGGGGTTCCACGCGAGCAGTACTTC
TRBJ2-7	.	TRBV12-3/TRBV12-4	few	CASSYGVEQYF	TGTGCCAGCAGTTATGGGGTTGAGCAGTACTTC
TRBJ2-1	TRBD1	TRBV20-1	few	CSARRGQGGDEQFF	TGCAGTGCTAGAAGGGGACAGGGCGGGGATGAGCAGTTCTTC
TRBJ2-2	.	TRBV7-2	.	CASNQQGPAGTGELFF	TGTGCCAGCAACCAGCAGGGTCCCGCGGGCACCGGGGAGCTGTTTTTT
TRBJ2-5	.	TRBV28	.	CASTPRGETQYF	TGTGCCAGCACCCCCAGGGGTGAGACCCAGTACTTC